These 21 T cell receptor beta chains share one sample of origin, sequenced in a study of blood T cell repertoires in COVID-19. Clones were read by immunoSEQ multiplex PCR, and TCRdb kept only the in-frame ones, dropping some. This sample has 190,000 or so clones; around 90% occur once, and the top ten carry 2.7%. What was sequenced was peripheral blood. These TCRs come from a man aged 40-49 years with active or convalescent COVID-19.

The rearrangement joins TRBV5-1 to TRBJ1-2; D uncertain. The CDR3 spans 17 residues. V was trimmed by 4 bases and J by 0 bases, leaving 19 bases between them. Germline lookup yields CDR1 SGHRS and CDR2 YFSETQ. The CDR3 nucleotides are TGCGCCAGCAGCCTAGCCCCCTCGGACGCAGCTAACTATGGCTACACCTTC. Protein sequence: CASSLAPSDAANYGYTF.

This chain joins TRBV19 and TRBJ1-4, with TRBD1 matching over 8 bases. Trimming took 10 bases from V and 1 from J; bases not matched to a gene: 11. This CDR3 comprises 16 residues. From germline, CDR1 is LNHDA and CDR2 SQIVND (reference sequence). As DNA, the CDR3 is TGTGCCACTTCTCTGGACAGGGCTGGAACTAATGAAAAACTGTTTTTT. As protein: CATSLDRAGTNEKLFF.

The J gene is TRBJ1-1, the V gene TRBV18; no definite D call. The CDR3 contains 13 residues. Germline-derived CDR1 and CDR2 are KGHSH and LQKENI. The germline V and J ends were trimmed by 4 bases and 4 bases, with 10 bases remaining between them. The chain's CDR3 is CASSRGGGTEAFF. CDR3 coding DNA: TGTGCCAGCTCACGAGGAGGCGGCACTGAAGCTTTCTTT.

The rearrangement uses TRBV15 and TRBJ2-6; the D gene is possibly TRBD2 (5 bases). Per the germline V gene, CDR1 is LNHNV and CDR2 is YYDKDF (reference sequence). With 2 bases removed from V and 0 bases from J, the gap between germline ends came to 20 bases. CDR3 size: 20 residues. In DNA form, the CDR3 reads TGTGCCACCAGCAGACATCCGCGGAAAAAAACTAGCTCTGGGGCCAACGTCCTGACTTTC. It encodes CATSRHPRKKTSSGANVLTF. Full variable domain (rest looked up from reference TRBV15 and TRBJ2-6): DAMVIQNPRYQVTQFGKPVTLSCSQTLNHNVMYWYQQKSSQAPKLLFHYYDKDFNNEADTPDNFQSRRPNTSFCFLDIRSPGLGDTAMYLCATSRHPRKKTSSGANVLTFGAGSRLTVL.

The chain combines TRBV29-1 with TRBJ1-1; 8 nucleotides align to TRBD1. The CDR3 spans 13 residues. Germline CDR1 SQVTM, CDR2 ANQGSEA. V lost 7 bases to trimming and J lost 5 bases; unmatched junction nucleotides: 9. The CDR3 DNA reads as TGCAGCGGTGGACAGGGACAGATTACTGAAGCTTTCTTT. This encodes CSGGQGQITEAFF.

The chain carries TRBV11-2 and TRBJ2-2, with 8 bases aligning to TRBD2. The CDR3 length is 16 residues. The V gene's germline CDR1 is SGHAT and CDR2 FQNNGV. The trim removed 5 bases at V and 0 bases at J, leaving 5 bases unmatched. CDR3 in DNA: TGTGCCAGCAGCAGAGGACTAGCCGCGAACACCGGGGAGCTGTTTTTT. Protein: CASSRGLAANTGELFF.

The chain joins TRBV6-2 or TRBV6-3 to TRBJ2-7; TRBD1 is a possible D gene (7 bases). CDR1 and CDR2 from the germline V gene are MNHEY and SVGEGT. V was pared by 4 bases and J by 4 bases, with 17 bases between. The length of the CDR3 is 15 residues. CDR3 DNA: TGTGCCAGCAGTTCCAGACGGGACAGCGGGTACGAGCAGTACTTC. Protein sequence: CASSSRRDSGYEQYF.

The rearrangement uses TRBV7-2 and TRBJ1-2, with 7 bases that match TRBD1. The CDR3 loop spans 15 amino acids. V was pared by 1 base and J by 0 bases, with 2 bases of the junction left unmatched. The germline V gene has CDR1 SGHTA and CDR2 FQGNSA. In DNA form, the CDR3 reads TGTGCCAGCAGCTTAGGGGGACAGACTAACTATGGCTACACCTTC. This codes for CASSLGGQTNYGYTF.

This clone was found a few times. The same CDR3 arises from other DNA sequences in this sample as well. V gene TRBV30 combines with J gene TRBJ1-2, with 8 bases fitting TRBD1. With 2 bases clipped from V and 4 bases from J, the junction kept 3 bases outside the gene matches. This CDR3 spans 13 amino acids. CDR1 and CDR2 (germline): GTSNPN, SVGIG (reference sequence). The chain's CDR3 is CAWSRDRPYGYTF. The CDR3 nucleotides read TGTGCCTGGAGTCGGGACAGGCCCTATGGCTACACCTTC.

This clone was counted once. The CDR3 reads CASREARLEAFF. CDR3 bases: TGTGCCAGCCGCGAGGCAAGGCTTGAAGCTTTCTTT. The V gene is TRBV27, the J gene TRBJ1-1; D is ambiguous. Germline-derived CDR1 and CDR2 are MNHEY and SMNVEV (reference sequence). V was pared by 8 bases and J by 7 bases, with 14 bases between. CDR3 length equals 12 residues.

J is TRBJ1-1 and V is TRBV27; 10 nucleotides agree with TRBD1. V shed 5 bases and J 5 bases; nucleotides not matched to a gene: 8. CDR3 size: 15 residues. Germline V CDR1 and CDR2: MNHEY, SMNVEV (reference sequence). Written as DNA, the CDR3 is TGTGCCAGCAGTCCACAGGGACAGGGGAGGACTGAAGCTTTCTTT. Protein product: CASSPQGQGRTEAFF.

The chain recombines TRBV11-1 with TRBJ2-6, with D possibly TRBD2 on 5 matching bases. Germline lookup yields CDR1 SGHAT and CDR2 FQDESV (reference sequence). The CDR3 covers 15 residues. The V end was cut by 5 bases, the J end by 4 bases, with 12 bases between. The CDR3 here is CASSPGVSGANVLTF. CDR3 DNA: TGTGCCAGCAGCCCCGGGGTGTCAGGGGCCAACGTCCTGACTTTC.

The CDR3 coding sequence is TGTGCCACCAGCAGAGACTTTGAGCAGTTCTTC. Amino acids: CATSRDFEQFF. The rearrangement links TRBV15 to TRBJ2-1; D gene uncertain. Trimming pared 0 bases from V and 9 bases from J, leaving 3 bases between. Germline V lookup: CDR1 LNHNV, CDR2 YYDKDF (reference sequence). The CDR3 contains 11 residues. Combining the CDR3 with reference TRBV15 and TRBJ2-1 gives the whole variable domain DAMVIQNPRYQVTQFGKPVTLSCSQTLNHNVMYWYQQKSSQAPKLLFHYYDKDFNNEADTPDNFQSRRPNTSFCFLDIRSPGLGDTAMYLCATSRDFEQFFGPGTRLTVL.

The V and J genes are TRBV9 and TRBJ1-4; D might be TRBD1 (5 bases). Trimming removed 0 bases from V and 7 bases from J, with 10 bases in between. The length of the CDR3 is 14 residues. CDR1 and CDR2 (germline): SGDLS, YYNGEE. Here the CDR3 reads CASSVDVTGEKLFF. CDR3 nucleotide sequence: TGTGCCAGCAGCGTAGACGTAACAGGTGAAAAACTGTTTTTT.

This clone was observed a single time. The rearrangement uses TRBV6-2 or TRBV6-3 and TRBJ1-1; D may be TRBD1 (5 bases). This CDR3 comprises 14 residues. CDR1 MNHEY and CDR2 SVGEGT come from the germline V gene. V was clipped by 5 bases and J by 0 bases, with 10 bases between them. In DNA, the CDR3 is TGTGCCAGCAGTAGCGGGACGGTGAACACTGAAGCTTTCTTT. Residues: CASSSGTVNTEAFF.

This clone has a single count. The chain is built from TRBV9 and TRBJ1-5, with 9 bases lining up with TRBD1. Germline CDR1 is SGDLS and CDR2 is YYNGEE. The length of the CDR3 is 14 residues. V lost 7 bases and J lost 3; bases outside the gene matches: 5. CDR3 sequence (DNA): TGTGCCAGCGCCCGGGACAGGGACAATCAGCCCCAGCATTTT. This translates into CASARDRDNQPQHF.

V is TRBV27 and J is TRBJ2-6, with a weak D call TRBD1 (5 bases). Per the germline V gene, CDR1 is MNHEY and CDR2 is SMNVEV (reference sequence). The CDR3 is made up of 16 amino acids. Trimming took 2 bases from V and 0 from J, leaving 8 bases between them. DNA of the CDR3: TGTGCCAGCAGTTTAGTTCAGGGCTCTGGGGCCAACGTCCTGACTTTC. It encodes CASSLVQGSGANVLTF.

Many counts were recorded for this clone. The V call is TRBV7-8, the J call TRBJ2-1; a weak D match, TRBD2 (6 bases). The CDR3 contains 15 residues. The germline gives CDR1 SGHVS, CDR2 FQNEAQ. V lost 5 bases and J 7 bases, leaving 18 bases between the germline ends. The CDR3: CASSPTRGGANEQFF. In nucleotides, the CDR3 is TGTGCCAGCAGCCCCACGAGGGGCGGGGCAAATGAGCAGTTCTTC.

This rearrangement joins TRBV7-2 to TRBJ1-2; TRBD1 agrees at 7 bases. Germline values: CDR1 SGHTA, CDR2 FQGNSA. The V gene end was trimmed by 5 bases and the J gene end by 8 bases; junction bases not matched to a gene: 14. The CDR3 has 15 residues. CDR3 DNA sequence: TGTGCCAGCAGCGTTCCGGGACAGATGGGTTTCGGCTACACCTTC. It translates to CASSVPGQMGFGYTF.

The rearrangement joins TRBV29-1 to TRBJ2-1; D not resolved. Germline V CDR1 and CDR2: SQVTM, ANQGSEA. The CDR3 contains 12 residues. V was pared by 7 bases and J by 8 bases, with 15 bases between. The DNA of the CDR3 is TGCAGCGCCGAAGCCCGTATTTATGAGCAGTTCTTC. It codes for CSAEARIYEQFF.

V and J are TRBV7-9 and TRBJ1-3; D unclear. Trimming stripped 4 bases from V and 0 bases from J, with 10 bases between. CDR3 size: 15 residues. Germline CDR1 reads SEHNR; CDR2 reads FQNEAQ (reference sequence). The CDR3 sequence is CASSSEADSGNTIYF. The CDR3 DNA reads TGTGCCAGCAGCTCCGAGGCAGACTCTGGAAACACCATATATTTT.